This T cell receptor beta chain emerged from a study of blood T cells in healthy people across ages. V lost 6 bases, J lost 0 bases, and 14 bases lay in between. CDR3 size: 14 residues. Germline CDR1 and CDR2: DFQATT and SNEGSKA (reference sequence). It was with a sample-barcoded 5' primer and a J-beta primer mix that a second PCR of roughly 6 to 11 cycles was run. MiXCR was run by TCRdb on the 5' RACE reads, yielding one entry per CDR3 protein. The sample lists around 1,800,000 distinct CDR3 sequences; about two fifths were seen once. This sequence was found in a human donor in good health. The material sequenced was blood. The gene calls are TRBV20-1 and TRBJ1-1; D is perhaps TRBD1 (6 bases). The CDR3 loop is CSAAGGIMNTEAFF. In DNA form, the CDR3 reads TGCAGTGCCGCCGGGGGCATCATGAACACTGAAGCTTTCTTT.